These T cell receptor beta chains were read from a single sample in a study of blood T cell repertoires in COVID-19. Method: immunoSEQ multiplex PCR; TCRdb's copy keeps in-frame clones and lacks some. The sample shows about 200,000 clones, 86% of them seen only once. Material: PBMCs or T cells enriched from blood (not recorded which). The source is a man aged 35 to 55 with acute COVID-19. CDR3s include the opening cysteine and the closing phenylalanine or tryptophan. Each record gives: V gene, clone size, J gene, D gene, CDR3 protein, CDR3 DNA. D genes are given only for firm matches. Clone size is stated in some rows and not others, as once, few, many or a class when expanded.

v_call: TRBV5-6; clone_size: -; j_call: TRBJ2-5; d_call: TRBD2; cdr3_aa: CASSSLAGAGETQYF; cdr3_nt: TGTGCCAGCAGCTCCCTAGCGGGAGCGGGAGAGACCCAGTACTTC
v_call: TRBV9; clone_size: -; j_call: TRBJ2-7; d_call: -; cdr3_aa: CASSVGLGGSYEQYF; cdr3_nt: TGTGCCAGCAGCGTAGGACTGGGGGGATCCTACGAGCAGTACTTC
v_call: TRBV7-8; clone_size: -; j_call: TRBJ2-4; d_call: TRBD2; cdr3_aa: CASSLGLAGGIAKNIQYF; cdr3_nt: TGTGCCAGCAGCTTAGGACTAGCGGGAGGAATAGCCAAAAACATTCAGTACTTC
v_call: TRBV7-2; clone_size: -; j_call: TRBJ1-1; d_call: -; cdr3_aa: CASSLYLTWGDTEAFF; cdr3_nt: TGTGCCAGCAGCTTATATCTCACTTGGGGGGACACTGAAGCTTTCTTT
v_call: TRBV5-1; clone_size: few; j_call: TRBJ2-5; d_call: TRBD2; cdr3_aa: CASSLDGTSGIETQYF; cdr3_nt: TGCGCCAGCAGCTTGGACGGGACTAGCGGGATAGAGACCCAGTACTTC
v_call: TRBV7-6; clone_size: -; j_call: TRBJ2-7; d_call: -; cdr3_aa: CASSISGDSYYEQYF; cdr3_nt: TGTGCCAGCAGTATATCTGGGGACTCCTACTACGAGCAGTACTTC
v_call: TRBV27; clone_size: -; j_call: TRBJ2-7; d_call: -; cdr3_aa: CASKPLLGGRPTYEQYF; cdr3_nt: TGTGCCAGCAAGCCTCTCCTCGGGGGGCGTCCTACCTACGAGCAGTACTTC
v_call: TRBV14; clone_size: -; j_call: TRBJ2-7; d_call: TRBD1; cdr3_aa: CASNRQGENYEQYF; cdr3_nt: TGTGCCAGCAACCGACAGGGGGAAAACTACGAGCAGTACTTC
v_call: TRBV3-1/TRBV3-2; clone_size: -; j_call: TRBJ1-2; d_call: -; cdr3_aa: CASSFPLFPGQPNYGYTF; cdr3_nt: TGTGCCAGCAGCTTCCCCCTTTTTCCGGGACAACCCAACTATGGCTACACCTTC
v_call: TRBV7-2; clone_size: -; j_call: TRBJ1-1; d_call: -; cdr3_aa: CASSLDGGGAEAFF; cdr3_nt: TGTGCCAGCAGCTTAGATGGAGGGGGGGCTGAAGCTTTCTTT
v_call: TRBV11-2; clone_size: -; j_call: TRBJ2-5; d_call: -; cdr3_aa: CASSFGRGGLQETQYF; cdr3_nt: TGTGCCAGCAGCTTTGGGAGGGGGGGCCTCCAAGAGACCCAGTACTTC
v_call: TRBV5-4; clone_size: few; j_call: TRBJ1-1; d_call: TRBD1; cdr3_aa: CASSFRGQNTEAFF; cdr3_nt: TGTGCCAGCAGCTTCAGGGGGCAGAACACTGAAGCTTTCTTT
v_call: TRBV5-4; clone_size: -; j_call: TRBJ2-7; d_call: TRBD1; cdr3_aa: CASTNAGTGVEQYF; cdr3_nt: TGTGCCAGCACTAATGCGGGGACAGGGGTGGAGCAGTACTTC
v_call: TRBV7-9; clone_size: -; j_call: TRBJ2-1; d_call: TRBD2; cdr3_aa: CASSLPLAGAPEQFF; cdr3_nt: TGTGCCAGCAGCTTACCACTAGCGGGAGCCCCTGAGCAGTTCTTC
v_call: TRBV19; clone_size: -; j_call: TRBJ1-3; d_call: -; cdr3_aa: CASSTGQLSGNTIYF; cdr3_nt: TGTGCCAGTAGTACCGGACAGCTCTCTGGAAACACCATATATTTT
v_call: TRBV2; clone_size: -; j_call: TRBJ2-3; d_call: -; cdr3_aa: CASSVISGQTDTQYF; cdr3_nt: TGTGCCAGCAGCGTGATAAGCGGCCAAACAGATACGCAGTATTTT
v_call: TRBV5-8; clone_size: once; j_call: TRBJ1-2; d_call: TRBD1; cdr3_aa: CASSLGGWDYGYTF; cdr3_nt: TGTGCCAGCAGCTTAGGGGGCTGGGACTATGGCTACACCTTC
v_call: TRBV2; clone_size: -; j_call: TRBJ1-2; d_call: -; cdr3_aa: CANGIAGPYGYTF; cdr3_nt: TGTGCCAATGGGATAGCGGGACCCTATGGCTACACCTTC
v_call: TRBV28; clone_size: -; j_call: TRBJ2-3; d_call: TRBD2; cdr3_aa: CALGAGGTDTQYF; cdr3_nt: TGTGCCCTCGGGGCGGGAGGCACAGATACGCAGTATTTT
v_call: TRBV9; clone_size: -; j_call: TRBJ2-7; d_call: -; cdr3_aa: CASSVDPGAGYEQYF; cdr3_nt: TGTGCCAGCAGCGTAGACCCGGGAGCAGGCTACGAGCAGTACTTC
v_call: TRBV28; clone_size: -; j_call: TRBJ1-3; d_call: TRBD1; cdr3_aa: CATTSLGTGGNTIYF; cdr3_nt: TGTGCCACCACGTCTCTAGGGACAGGAGGAAACACCATATATTTT
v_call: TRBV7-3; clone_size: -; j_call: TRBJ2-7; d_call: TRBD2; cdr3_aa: CASSWTSGSSEQYF; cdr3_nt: TGTGCCAGCAGCTGGACTAGCGGGAGTTCCGAGCAGTACTTC
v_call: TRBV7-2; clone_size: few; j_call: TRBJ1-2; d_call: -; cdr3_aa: CASSLRAEGGYTF; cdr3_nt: TGTGCCAGCAGCTTAAGGGCAGAGGGTGGCTACACCTTC
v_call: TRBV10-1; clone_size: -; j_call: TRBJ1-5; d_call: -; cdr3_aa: CASSQNTGQRQPQHF; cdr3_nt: TGCGCCAGCAGTCAGAATACAGGGCAGCGCCAGCCCCAGCATTTT
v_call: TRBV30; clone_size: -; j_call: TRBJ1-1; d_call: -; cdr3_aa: CAWSVKLTDEAFF; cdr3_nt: TGTGCCTGGAGTGTAAAATTGACTGACGAAGCTTTCTTT
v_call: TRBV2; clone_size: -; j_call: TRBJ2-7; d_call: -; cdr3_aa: CASTGQPPLKQYF; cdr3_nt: TGTGCCAGCACCGGACAGCCCCCCTTGAAGCAGTACTTC
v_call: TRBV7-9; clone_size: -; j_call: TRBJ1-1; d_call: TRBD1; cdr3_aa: CASSLDRGREAFF; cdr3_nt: TGTGCCAGCAGCTTAGACAGGGGGCGCGAAGCTTTCTTT
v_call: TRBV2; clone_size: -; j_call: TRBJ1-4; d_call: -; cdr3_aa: CASSVVGASPNEKLFF; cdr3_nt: TGTGCCAGCAGTGTAGTAGGGGCCTCACCTAATGAAAAACTGTTTTTT
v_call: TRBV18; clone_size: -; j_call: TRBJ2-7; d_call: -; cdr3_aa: CASSPPSGYSYEQYF; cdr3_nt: TGTGCCAGCTCACCACCGTCCGGGTACTCCTACGAGCAGTACTTC
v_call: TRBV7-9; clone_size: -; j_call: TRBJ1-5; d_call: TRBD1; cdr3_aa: CASSLDRGLLGSNQPQHF; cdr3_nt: TGTGCCAGCAGCTTGGACAGGGGGCTATTAGGTAGCAATCAGCCCCAGCATTTT
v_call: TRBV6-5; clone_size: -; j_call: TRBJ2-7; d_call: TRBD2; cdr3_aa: CATQRGEGGEQYF; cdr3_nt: TGTGCCACCCAACGGGGGGAAGGTGGCGAGCAGTACTTC
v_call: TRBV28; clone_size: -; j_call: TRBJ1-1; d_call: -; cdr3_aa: CASSRQRNTEAFF; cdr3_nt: TGTGCCAGCAGCCGCCAGCGAAACACTGAAGCTTTCTTT
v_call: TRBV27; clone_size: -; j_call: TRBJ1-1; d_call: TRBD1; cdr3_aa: CASRDRPNTEAFF; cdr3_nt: TGTGCCAGCAGGGACAGGCCGAACACTGAAGCTTTCTTT